The source of this T cell receptor beta chain is a study of cytomegalovirus exposure and HLA in healthy donors. After removal of 2 bases from V and 6 bases from J, the junction contained 10 bases not matched to a gene. Germline CDR1 MDHEN, CDR2 SYDVKM. The CDR3 totals 16 residues. General study results and limits: The study designated roughly 160 TCR beta chains cytomegalovirus-associated. Later on, a genetic analysis was performed. It linked a missense variant in DCLRE1C with V- and J-gene trimming of TCR beta. In a later analysis, compared with equally common non-associated chains, HLA-associated beta chains were more expanded.

PCR involved 60 Vbeta and 13 Jbeta primers. TCRdb keeps only in-frame clones here, not all; method: immunoSEQ multiplex PCR. Of 100,000 or so clones in the sample, 75% are singletons; the top ten hold approximately 4.3%. With respect to this clone: Its antigen remains unknown.

This chain links TRBV28 with TRBJ1-5, with 7 bases aligning to TRBD1. The receptor's source is a woman under 30 in good health and CMV-seropositive. The sequenced sample consisted of PBMCs. The CDR3 loop reads CASSLPTGTLGQPQHF. The CDR3, as DNA: TGTGCCAGCAGTTTACCGACAGGGACACTGGGTCAGCCCCAGCATTTT.